These 6 T cell receptor beta chains share one sample of origin, sequenced in a study of OX40 agonist ivuxolimab in advanced cancers. Generated by immunoSEQ multiplex PCR, the TCRdb table keeps only in-frame clones and is missing some. The sample shows 55,000 to 65,000 clones, 75% to 90% of them seen only once. The specimen comprised CD4+ or CD8+ T cells sorted from blood, sampled in a trial of the OX40 agonist ivuxolimab. The source is an adult with an advanced solid tumor such as melanoma, head and neck, liver or kidney cancer.

The chain couples TRBV19 to TRBJ2-1; 9 nucleotides agree with TRBD2. The V gene's germline CDR1 is LNHDA and CDR2 SQIVND (reference sequence). The CDR3 loop spans 16 amino acids. The V gene end was trimmed by 4 bases and the J gene end by 0 bases; junction bases not matched to a gene: 4. CDR3: CASSTLAGRSYNEQFF. In nucleotides, the CDR3 is TGTGCCAGTAGTACCCTAGCGGGGCGCTCCTACAATGAGCAGTTCTTC.

This chain links TRBV19 with TRBJ1-2; no reliable D call. CDR1 is LNHDA and CDR2 is SQIVND in the germline V gene (reference sequence). V was shortened by 6 bases and J by 1 base, with 9 bases between the two germline ends. The CDR3 length is 13 residues. The DNA for the CDR3 is TGTGCCAGTAGCCAACGGAATAACTATGGCTACACCTTC. Amino acids: CASSQRNNYGYTF.

The genes are TRBV2 and TRBJ2-7, with D uncertain. The germline V gene encodes CDR1 SNHLY and CDR2 FYNNEI. V was clipped by 6 bases and J by 0 bases, with 12 bases between them. The CDR3 is made up of 14 amino acids. CDR3 sequence: CASRATLGSYEQYF. As DNA, the CDR3 is TGTGCCAGCAGAGCTACCTTGGGCTCCTACGAGCAGTACTTC.

CDR3 sequence (DNA): TGTGCCAGCAGAGTTGCAGGGGGCGTGATAACTTTCTTT. Translation: CASRVAGGVITFF. The chain employs TRBV27 and TRBJ1-1, with 8 bases fitting TRBD1. V gave up 6 bases and J gave up 12 bases; unmatched junction bases: 12. CDR3 size: 13 residues. Germline V gives CDR1 MNHEY, CDR2 SMNVEV (reference sequence).

The rearrangement links TRBV5-1 to TRBJ1-6; D may be TRBD1 (6 bases). With 0 bases removed from V and 6 bases from J, the gap between germline ends came to 10 bases. CDR1 and CDR2 (germline): SGHRS, YFSETQ. This CDR3 contains 15 residues. This CDR3 is CASSLALGGNSPLHF. In nucleotides, the CDR3 is TGCGCCAGCAGCTTGGCCTTAGGGGGTAATTCACCCCTCCACTTT.

The chain couples TRBV15 to TRBJ2-4; TRBD2 matches at 7 bases. CDR1 and CDR2 (germline): LNHNV, YYDKDF (reference sequence). With V trimmed by 0 bases and J by 0 bases, 23 bases remained unmatched. The CDR3 spans 23 residues. Here the CDR3 reads CATSRDFIGGRTSLSLAKNIQYF. The CDR3 region has the DNA TGTGCCACCAGCAGAGATTTTATCGGTGGTAGGACTAGTCTTTCACTAGCCAAAAACATTCAGTACTTC.